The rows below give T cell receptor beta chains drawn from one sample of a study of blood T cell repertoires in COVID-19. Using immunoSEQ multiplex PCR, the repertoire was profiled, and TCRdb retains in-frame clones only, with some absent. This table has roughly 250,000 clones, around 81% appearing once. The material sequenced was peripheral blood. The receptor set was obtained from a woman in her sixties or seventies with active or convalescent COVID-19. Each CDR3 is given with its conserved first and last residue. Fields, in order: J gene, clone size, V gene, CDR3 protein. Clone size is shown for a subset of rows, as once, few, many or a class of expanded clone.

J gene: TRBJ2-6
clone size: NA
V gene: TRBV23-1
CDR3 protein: CASSPQGQGSSGANVLTF

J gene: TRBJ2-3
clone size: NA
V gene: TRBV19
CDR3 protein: CASSIQLAGLGGVDTQYF

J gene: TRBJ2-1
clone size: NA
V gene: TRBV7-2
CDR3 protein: CASSLVAGLTEQFF

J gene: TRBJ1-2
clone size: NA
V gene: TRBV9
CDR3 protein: CASSVGTEGASYGYTF

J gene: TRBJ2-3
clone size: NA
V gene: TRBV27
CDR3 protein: CASSSSATDTQYF

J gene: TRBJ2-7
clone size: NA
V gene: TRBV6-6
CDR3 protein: CASSYATGQWVREQYF

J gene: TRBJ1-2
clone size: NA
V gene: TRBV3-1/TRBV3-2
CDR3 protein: CASSQPLPSNYGYTF

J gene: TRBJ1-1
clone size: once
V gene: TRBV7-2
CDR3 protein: CASCLAPETVTEAFF

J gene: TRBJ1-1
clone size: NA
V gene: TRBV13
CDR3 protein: CASSTPDRGAEAFF

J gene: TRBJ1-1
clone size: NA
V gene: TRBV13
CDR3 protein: CASSPTLDRVGTEAFF

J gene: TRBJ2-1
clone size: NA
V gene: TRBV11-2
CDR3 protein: CASTLLSLQVGQFF

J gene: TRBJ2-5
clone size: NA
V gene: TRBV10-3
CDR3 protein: CAISDEVGAYETQYF

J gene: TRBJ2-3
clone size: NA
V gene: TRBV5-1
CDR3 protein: CASSPPSGRADTQYF

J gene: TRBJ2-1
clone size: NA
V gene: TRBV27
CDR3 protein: CASSSEQFF

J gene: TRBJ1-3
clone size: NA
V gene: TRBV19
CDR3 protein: CASSVSGTSLGNTIYF

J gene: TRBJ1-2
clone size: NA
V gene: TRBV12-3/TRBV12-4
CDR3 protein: CASSFEVFYGYTF

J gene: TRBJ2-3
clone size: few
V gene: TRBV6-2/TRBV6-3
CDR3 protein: CASSYGTSRYTQYF

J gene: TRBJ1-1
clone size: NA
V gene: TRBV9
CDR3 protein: CASSLHPGAEAFF

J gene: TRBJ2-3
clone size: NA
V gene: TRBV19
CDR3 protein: CASSSLRGGGTDTQYF

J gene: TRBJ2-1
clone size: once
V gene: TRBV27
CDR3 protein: CASSLSGTGVYNEQFF

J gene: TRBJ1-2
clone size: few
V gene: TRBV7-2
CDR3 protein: CASSLEGGRYYGYTF

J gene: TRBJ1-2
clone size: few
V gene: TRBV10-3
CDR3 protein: CAIRAGTGVGYGYTF

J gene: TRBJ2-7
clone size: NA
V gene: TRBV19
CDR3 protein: CASSFTGAYEQYF

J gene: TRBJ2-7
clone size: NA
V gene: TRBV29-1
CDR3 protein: CSVLPGGYEQYF

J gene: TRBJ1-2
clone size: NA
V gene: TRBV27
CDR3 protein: CASSPRTGVLLYGYTF

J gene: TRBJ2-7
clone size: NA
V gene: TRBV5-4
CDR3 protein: CASSLLSGGEIFYEQYF

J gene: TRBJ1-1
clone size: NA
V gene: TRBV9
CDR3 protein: CASRTDSFNTEAFF

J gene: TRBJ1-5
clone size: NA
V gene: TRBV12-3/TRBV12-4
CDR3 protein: CASSPRVDQPQHF

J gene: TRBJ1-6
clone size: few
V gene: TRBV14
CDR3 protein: CASSQVSQGSLHF

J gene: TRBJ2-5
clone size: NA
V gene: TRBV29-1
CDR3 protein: CSVETSGGPQETQYF

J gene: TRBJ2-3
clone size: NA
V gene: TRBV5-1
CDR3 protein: CASSLASSGVSDTQYF

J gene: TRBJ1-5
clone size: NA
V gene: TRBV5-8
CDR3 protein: CASSQRGAPRSDQPQHF

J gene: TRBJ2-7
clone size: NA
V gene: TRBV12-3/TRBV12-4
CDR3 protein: CASRAPGDEQYF

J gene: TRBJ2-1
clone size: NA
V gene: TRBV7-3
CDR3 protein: CASSLSDRNSYNEQFF

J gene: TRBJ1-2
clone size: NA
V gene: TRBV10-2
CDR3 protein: CASSEGEGDTF

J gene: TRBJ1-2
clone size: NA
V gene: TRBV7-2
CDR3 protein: CASSLGQNSYGYTF

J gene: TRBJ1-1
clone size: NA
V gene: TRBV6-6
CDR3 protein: CASSYRSEAFEAFF

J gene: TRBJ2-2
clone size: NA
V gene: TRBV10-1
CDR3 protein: CASRNSGGHPNTGELFF

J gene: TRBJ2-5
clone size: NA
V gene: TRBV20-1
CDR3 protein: CSAISGETQYF

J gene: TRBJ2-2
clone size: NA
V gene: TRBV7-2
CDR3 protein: CASSLAAPTGELFF

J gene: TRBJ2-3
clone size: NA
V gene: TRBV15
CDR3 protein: CATSRDTVAVTQYF